Below, 9 T cell receptor beta chains from the same sample are listed, as sequenced in a study of blood T cell repertoires in COVID-19. The protocol was immunoSEQ multiplex PCR, while the TCRdb copy is restricted to in-frame clones and leaves out a portion. The sample carries hundreds of thousands of clones, less than 85% recorded once. The sequenced material came from peripheral blood. All receptors derive from a woman older than 75 with active or convalescent COVID-19.

The chain couples TRBV29-1 to TRBJ1-2, with TRBD1 identical over 7 bases. V shed 5 bases, J shed 4 bases, and the junction held 4 bases outside the gene matches. The CDR3 contains 12 residues. Germline V gene data show CDR1 as SQVTM and CDR2 as ANQGSEA. CDR3: CSVHRGGYGYTF. CDR3 in DNA: TGCAGCGTTCACAGGGGTGGCTATGGCTACACCTTC.

The rearrangement joins TRBV27 to TRBJ1-1; D not resolved. Trimming took 6 bases from V and 1 from J, leaving 30 bases between them. The germline gives CDR1 MNHEY, CDR2 SMNVEV (reference sequence). The CDR3 length is 20 residues. This chain's CDR3 is CASSTGTSGGRTATNTEAFF. The CDR3, as DNA: TGTGCCAGCAGCACGGGTACCTCTGGCGGGCGCACAGCTACGAACACTGAAGCTTTCTTT.

This chain links TRBV19 with TRBJ1-4; 9 bases match TRBD1. This CDR3 is built from 15 residues. The trim removed 6 bases at V and 13 bases at J, leaving 15 bases unmatched. Germline-derived CDR1 and CDR2 are LNHDA and SQIVND (reference sequence). CDR3: CASSLSLGTGKRLFF. The CDR3 nucleotides read TGTGCCAGTAGCCTCTCTCTCGGGACAGGGAAAAGACTGTTTTTT.

This chain uses TRBV6-4 with TRBJ2-3; D might be TRBD2 (5 bases). V shed 1 base and J shed 9 bases, with 11 bases lying between them. This CDR3 has 13 residues. From germline, CDR1 is MRHNA and CDR2 SNTAGT. CDR3 protein: CASSDFLGATQYF. CDR3 nucleotides: TGTGCCAGCAGTGACTTTTTGGGAGCGACGCAGTATTTT.

The V gene is TRBV5-1, the J gene TRBJ1-1, with a tentative D call TRBD1 (6 bases). There are 16 residues in the CDR3. Trimming took 2 bases from V and 0 from J, leaving 14 bases between them. Germline-derived CDR1 and CDR2 are SGHRS and YFSETQ. In DNA, the CDR3 is TGCGCCAGCAGCTTATCCGGGACAAACATGAACACTGAAGCTTTCTTT. Protein: CASSLSGTNMNTEAFF.

The chain employs TRBV3-1 (or the pseudogene TRBV3-2) and TRBJ2-3; 9 nucleotides match TRBD2. V was clipped by 3 bases and J by 4 bases; unmatched bases: 2. CDR3 length: 14 residues. Germline CDR1 is LGHDT and CDR2 is YNNKEL (reference sequence). This chain's CDR3 is CASSHAGGADTQYF. The CDR3 nucleotides read TGTGCCAGCAGCCATGCGGGGGGGGCAGATACGCAGTATTTT.

The J gene is TRBJ2-5, the V gene TRBV12-5; the match to TRBD2 covers 7 bases. The germline gives CDR1 LGHNT, CDR2 FRNRAP. This CDR3 is built from 16 residues. V trimming: 5 bases; J trimming: 1 base; junction bases outside the gene matches: 10. The CDR3 here is CASGPGNLAAQETQYF. CDR3 sequence (DNA): TGTGCTAGTGGTCCTGGGAATCTAGCGGCCCAAGAGACCCAGTACTTC. Full variable domain (missing parts from reference TRBV12-5 and TRBJ2-5): DARVTQTPRHKVTEMGQEVTMRCQPILGHNTVFWYRQTMMQGLELLAYFRNRAPLDDSGMPKDRFSAEMPDATLATLKIQPSEPRDSAVYFCASGPGNLAAQETQYFGPGTRLLVL.

The chain uses TRBV5-1 and TRBJ1-1; 12 bases match TRBD1. This CDR3 contains 17 residues. The V segment lost 4 bases and the J segment 4 bases; nucleotides outside the gene matches: 11. CDR1 is SGHRS and CDR2 is YFSETQ in the germline V gene. In DNA, the CDR3 is TGCGCCAGCAGCCACGTCCCGGGACAGGGGGCGGGCACTGAAGCTTTCTTT. Translation gives CASSHVPGQGAGTEAFF. The full variable domain, with the rest looked up from reference TRBV5-1 and TRBJ1-1, is KAGVTQTPRYLIKTRGQQVTLSCSPISGHRSVSWYQQTPGQGLQFLFEYFSETQRNKGNFPGRFSGRQFSNSRSEMNVSTLELGDSALYLCASSHVPGQGAGTEAFFGQGTRLTVV.

This clone has only one observation. Written as DNA, the CDR3 is TGCGCCAGCAGTGAAAGGGGCTTTAATCAGCCCCAGCATTTT. Amino acids: CASSERGFNQPQHF. The chain links TRBV10-2 to TRBJ1-5; a possible D gene is TRBD1 (5 bases). V was shortened by 3 bases and J by 4 bases, with 10 bases between the two germline ends. There are 14 residues in the CDR3. Germline CDR1 reads WSHSY; CDR2 reads SAAADI.